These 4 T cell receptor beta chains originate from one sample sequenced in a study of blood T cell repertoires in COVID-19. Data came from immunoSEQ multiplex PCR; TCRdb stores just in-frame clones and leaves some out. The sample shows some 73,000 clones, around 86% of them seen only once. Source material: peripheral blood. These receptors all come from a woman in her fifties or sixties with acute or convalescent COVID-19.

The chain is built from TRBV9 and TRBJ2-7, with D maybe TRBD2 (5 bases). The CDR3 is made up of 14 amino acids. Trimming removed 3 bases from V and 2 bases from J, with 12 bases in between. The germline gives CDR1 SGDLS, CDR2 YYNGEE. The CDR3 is CASSEKRPPYEQYF. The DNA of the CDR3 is TGTGCCAGCAGCGAAAAGCGGCCCCCCTACGAGCAGTACTTC.

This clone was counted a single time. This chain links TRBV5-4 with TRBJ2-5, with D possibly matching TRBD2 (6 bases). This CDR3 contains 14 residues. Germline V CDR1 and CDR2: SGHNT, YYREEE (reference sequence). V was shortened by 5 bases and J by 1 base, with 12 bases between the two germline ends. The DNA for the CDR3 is TGTGCCAGCAGTCCCACGGGGGTCCAAGAGACCCAGTACTTC. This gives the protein CASSPTGVQETQYF.

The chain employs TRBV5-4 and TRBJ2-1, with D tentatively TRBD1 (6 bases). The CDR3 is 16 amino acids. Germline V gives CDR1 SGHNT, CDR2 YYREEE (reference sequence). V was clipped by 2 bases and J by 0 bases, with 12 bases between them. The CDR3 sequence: CASSFKGVSSYNEQFF. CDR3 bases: TGTGCCAGCAGCTTTAAGGGGGTTAGCTCCTACAATGAGCAGTTCTTC.

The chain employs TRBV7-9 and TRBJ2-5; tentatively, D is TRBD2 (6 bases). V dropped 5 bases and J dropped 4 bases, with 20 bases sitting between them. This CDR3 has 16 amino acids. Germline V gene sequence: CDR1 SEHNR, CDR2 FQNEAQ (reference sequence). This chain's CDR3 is CASSLVRVGLPETQYF. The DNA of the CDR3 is TGTGCCAGCAGCCTAGTTAGGGTGGGACTTCCAGAGACCCAGTACTTC.